These 31 T cell receptor beta chains were sequenced from one sample in a study of post-analysis software for immune sequencing data. General observations from the study: With TRBV5-6, TRBV5-1 and TRBV20-1 included, about five TRBV segments were more frequent in patients than in controls.

Tagging with unique molecular identifiers was a feature of the TCR beta cDNA libraries. TCRdb passed the PCR reads through MiXCR, listing each CDR3 protein once. This table holds approximately 630,000 distinct CDR3 sequences, approximately 59% found once. Their antigens are not known. The sequenced sample consisted of blood. The source is a girl aged 2 to 9 with multiple sclerosis.

This sequence joins TRBV15 and TRBJ1-1; D possibly corresponds to TRBD1 (5 bases). Per the germline V gene, CDR1 is LNHNV and CDR2 is YYDKDF (reference sequence). The CDR3 spans 13 residues. Trimming took 0 bases from V and 10 from J, leaving 12 bases between them. The CDR3, as DNA: TGTGCCACCAGCAGAGATAGGGGATCAACAGCTTTCTTT. Protein sequence: CATSRDRGSTAFF.

This chain uses TRBV27 with TRBJ2-1; D gene uncertain. V shed 6 bases and J shed 6 bases, with 9 bases lying between them. The CDR3 consists of 12 residues. The germline gives CDR1 MNHEY, CDR2 SMNVEV (reference sequence). CDR3 nucleotides: TGTGCCAGCAGCAGCTCATTCAATGAGCAGTTCTTC. It specifies CASSSSFNEQFF.

This clonotype has more than one count but fewer than ten. The chain employs TRBV6-4 and TRBJ2-7, with D perhaps TRBD2 (6 bases). The V end was cut by 0 bases, the J end by 3 bases, with 12 bases between. Germline CDR1 reads MRHNA; CDR2 reads SNTAGT. This CDR3 is built from 15 residues. The CDR3 protein is CASSDSSGGCYEQYF. DNA for the CDR3: TGTGCCAGCAGTGACTCCTCCGGGGGTTGCTACGAGCAGTACTTC.

The chain combines TRBV6-2 or TRBV6-3 with TRBJ2-1, with 9 positions matching TRBD1. Trimming at V came to 8 bases and at J to 4 bases, leaving 9 bases not matched to a gene. The V gene's germline CDR1 is MNHEY and CDR2 SVGEGT. This CDR3 has 15 residues. DNA for the CDR3: TGTGCCAGCGGGGACCGGGGGACAGGGTACAATGAGCAGTTCTTC. Its translation: CASGDRGTGYNEQFF.

The chain has TRBV5-1 and TRBJ2-5, with D possibly matching TRBD2 (6 bases). Germline-derived CDR1 and CDR2 are SGHRS and YFSETQ. Trimming pared 4 bases from V and 11 bases from J, leaving 18 bases between. This CDR3 region has 13 residues. This CDR3 reads CASSLTRSGEQYF. The CDR3 nucleotides read TGCGCCAGCAGCCTGACACGGTCGGGGGAGCAGTACTTC.

The chain employs TRBV2 and TRBJ2-5; tentatively, D is TRBD2 (5 bases). Per germline, CDR1 SNHLY and CDR2 FYNNEI. The ends were cut back, 3 bases at V and 1 base at J, with 12 bases in the middle. CDR3 length equals 15 residues. CDR3 nucleotide sequence: TGTGCCAGCAGTGAGGACTCACCCGGCCAAGAGACCCAGTACTTC. Its translation: CASSEDSPGQETQYF.

The CDR3 here is CSVRGLAGTDSYEQYF. The CDR3, as DNA: TGCAGCGTCCGTGGACTAGCGGGAACCGACTCCTACGAGCAGTACTTC. V gene TRBV29-1 combines with J gene TRBJ2-7, with 12 bases that match TRBD2. The V segment lost 6 bases and the J segment 0 bases; nucleotides outside the gene matches: 9. Germline lookup yields CDR1 SQVTM and CDR2 ANQGSEA. The CDR3 contains 16 residues.

The chain has TRBV5-1 and TRBJ1-2; D gene ambiguous. Between the trimmed V and J ends, which lost 3 bases and 2 bases, there was a span of 14 bases. CDR3 length: 15 amino acids. Per germline, CDR1 SGHRS and CDR2 YFSETQ. The CDR3 is CASSSRAGENYGYTF. Written as DNA, the CDR3 is TGCGCCAGCAGCTCCCGGGCAGGAGAAAACTATGGCTACACCTTC.

The genes are TRBV20-1 and TRBJ2-5; 10 bases are shared with TRBD2. The CDR3 extends over 12 amino acids. V trimming: 4 bases; J trimming: 4 bases; junction bases outside the gene matches: 0. In germline, CDR1 is DFQATT, CDR2 SNEGSKA (reference sequence). CDR3 nucleotides: TGCAGTGCTACTAGCGGGGGAGAGACCCAGTACTTC. It encodes CSATSGGETQYF.

This clonotype showed up just a few times. The chain joins TRBV29-1 to TRBJ2-1, with 7 bases matching TRBD2. The J segment lost 4 bases and the V segment lost 2 bases, leaving 8 bases of the junction unmatched. Germline CDR1 and CDR2: SQVTM and ANQGSEA. The CDR3 spans 15 residues. CDR3 amino acids: CSVEIVSGIYNEQFF. CDR3 in DNA: TGCAGCGTTGAAATCGTAAGCGGGATTTACAATGAGCAGTTCTTC.

This clonotype appeared a few times. The chain combines TRBV12-3 or TRBV12-4 with TRBJ2-7, with TRBD1 matching 9 bases. Near its end, the DNA agrees better with TRBJ2-4, so the J call may be wrong. CDR3 length: 15 residues. Written as DNA, the CDR3 is TGTGCCAGCAGTTTCCCCACAGGGGGCGAGGACATTCAGTACTTC. It specifies CASSFPTGGEDIQYF.

The DNA of the CDR3 is TGCAGTGCCCAGGGTAACTCCGGGGCCAACGTCCTGACTTTC. It is translated as CSAQGNSGANVLTF. This chain links TRBV20-1 with TRBJ2-6; D is possibly TRBD1 (5 bases). The CDR3 runs 14 residues. CDR1 is DFQATT and CDR2 is SNEGSKA in the germline V gene (reference sequence). V was trimmed by 6 bases and J by 4 bases, leaving 13 bases between them.

The chain links TRBV29-1 to TRBJ2-7, with TRBD1 matching over 9 bases. V was pared by 7 bases and J by 4 bases, with 5 bases of the junction left unmatched. Germline assignment: CDR1 SQVTM and CDR2 ANQGSEA. The CDR3 runs 12 residues. The CDR3 sequence is CSAGDREYEQYF. The CDR3 nucleotides are TGCAGCGCCGGGGACAGGGAATACGAGCAGTACTTC.

J is TRBJ2-1 and V is TRBV7-9; 13 bases are shared with TRBD2. Germline V gene data show CDR1 as SEHNR and CDR2 as FQNEAQ (reference sequence). There are 20 residues in the CDR3. V shed 4 bases and J 2 bases; nucleotides not matched to a gene: 14. The CDR3 DNA sequence: TGTGCCAGCAGCTCACTTATCGGGACTAGCGGGGCGAAAACCTACAATGAGCAGTTCTTC. It specifies CASSSLIGTSGAKTYNEQFF. The whole variable domain, remainder taken from reference TRBV7-9 and TRBJ2-1, is DTGVSQNPRHKITKRGQNVTFRCDPISEHNRLYWYRQTLGQGPEFLTYFQNEAQLEKSRLLSDRFSAERPKGSFSTLEIQRTEQGDSAMYLCASSSLIGTSGAKTYNEQFFGPGTRLTVL.

The chain uses TRBV6-2 or TRBV6-3 and TRBJ2-1; a weak D match, TRBD2 (5 bases). Germline V gene sequence: CDR1 MNHEY, CDR2 SVGEGT. The CDR3 consists of 13 residues. Trimming removed 8 bases at V and 5 bases at J, with 13 bases between. DNA of the CDR3: TGTGCCAGCGGCCGCGGGTTTGACAATGAGCAGTTCTTC. Amino acids: CASGRGFDNEQFF.

The chain employs TRBV4-3 and TRBJ2-3, with unresolved D. Between the trimmed V and J ends, which lost 0 bases and 4 bases, there was a span of 11 bases. The germline V gene has CDR1 LGHNA and CDR2 YSLEER. The CDR3 is made up of 15 amino acids. The CDR3 protein is CASSQDAQVADTQYF. The CDR3 DNA follows: TGCGCCAGCAGCCAAGATGCCCAAGTGGCAGATACGCAGTATTTT.

This clonotype was detected only a few times. CDR3 sequence: CASADFGDTQYF. CDR3 nucleotide sequence: TGCGCCAGCGCGGATTTCGGGGATACGCAGTATTTT. V is TRBV10-1 and J is TRBJ2-3; no reliable D call. V gave up 8 bases and J gave up 6 bases, with 12 bases separating them. This CDR3 region has 12 residues. The V gene's germline CDR1 is WNHNN and CDR2 SYGVQD (reference sequence).

This rearrangement joins TRBV7-9 to TRBJ1-1; D gene uncertain. This CDR3 is 15 amino acids long. Germline values: CDR1 SEHNR, CDR2 FQNEAQ (reference sequence). Trimming pared 4 bases from V and 0 bases from J, leaving 12 bases between. Written as DNA, the CDR3 is TGTGCCAGCAGCTCGGTGGGCAATATGAACACTGAAGCTTTCTTT. Translated, it gives CASSSVGNMNTEAFF.

V gene TRBV7-8 combines with J gene TRBJ2-1; 9 bases align to TRBD2. Losses at the gene ends were 5 bases for V and 10 bases for J; bases not matched to a gene: 12. Germline assignment: CDR1 SGHVS and CDR2 FQNEAQ. The CDR3 extends over 15 amino acids. CDR3 sequence (DNA): TGTGCCAGCAGCCCCCATGGCGGGGGGGCCTGGGAGCAGTTCTTC. This translates into CASSPHGGGAWEQFF.

This clonotype was seen a handful of times. The rearrangement uses TRBV29-1 and TRBJ2-1; 11 bases are shared with TRBD2. CDR3 length: 14 residues. Germline assignment: CDR1 SQVTM and CDR2 ANQGSEA. With 7 bases clipped from V and 6 bases from J, the junction kept 8 bases outside the gene matches. The DNA of the CDR3 is TGCAGCGCACCCACTAGCGGGAGAATCAATGAGCAGTTCTTC. Amino acid sequence: CSAPTSGRINEQFF.

The CDR3 is CASSQRTSGRKETQYF. The CDR3 DNA reads TGCGCCAGCAGCCAAAGGACTAGCGGGAGAAAAGAGACCCAGTACTTC. This chain connects TRBV4-1 to TRBJ2-5, with TRBD2 matching 13 bases. This CDR3 spans 16 amino acids. The junction had 3 bases not matched to a gene; V was cut back by 2 bases and J by 3 bases. CDR1 MGHRA and CDR2 YSYEKL come from the germline V gene.

Points on this clonotype: At one boundary the junction diverges from the germline segment, which might be a read error. The chain couples TRBV6-5 to TRBJ2-4, with 11 bases that match TRBD2. The assigned J gene may be wrong: the sequence end matches TRBJ2-7 better. Germline assignment: CDR1 MNHEY and CDR2 SVGAGI. This CDR3 region has 21 residues. The CDR3 is CASSYSFATLAGGRLAYEQYF. Written as DNA, the CDR3 is TGTGCCAGCAGCTACTCCTTCGCGACCCTAGCGGGGGGCCGGTTAGCCTACGAGCAGTACTTC.

The rearrangement uses TRBV6-5 and TRBJ1-2; the match to TRBD1 covers 7 bases. Trimming removed 2 bases from V and 5 bases from J; junction bases left unmatched: 8. CDR1 MNHEY and CDR2 SVGAGI come from the germline V gene. This CDR3 spans 15 amino acids. The CDR3 DNA sequence: TGTGCCAGCAGTTACGCCCGGGACAGTATTTATGGCTACACCTTC. The encoded protein is CASSYARDSIYGYTF.

The rearrangement uses TRBV28 and TRBJ2-7, with a possible D match to TRBD1 (6 bases). Germline lookup yields CDR1 MDHEN and CDR2 SYDVKM. This CDR3 has 16 amino acids. The germline V and J ends were trimmed by 4 bases and 0 bases, with 16 bases remaining between them. The CDR3 sequence is CASSYLRRDTSYEQYF. The CDR3 nucleotides read TGTGCCAGCAGTTACCTCAGACGGGACACCTCCTACGAGCAGTACTTC.

J is TRBJ2-3 and V is TRBV25-1, with 7 bases aligning to TRBD2. CDR1 MGHDK and CDR2 SYGVNS come from the germline V gene. This CDR3 contains 14 residues. With 7 bases clipped from V and 5 bases from J, the junction kept 9 bases outside the gene matches. Written as DNA, the CDR3 is TGTGCCAGCACTTCAGGACTAGGCGGAGATACGCAGTATTTT. Its translation is CASTSGLGGDTQYF.

J is TRBJ2-3 and V is TRBV7-9; no clear D. Per the germline V gene, CDR1 is SEHNR and CDR2 is FQNEAQ (reference sequence). Trimming cost V 6 bases and J 7 bases, with 11 bases left between them. The CDR3 length is 12 residues. This CDR3 is CASSPGLNTQYF. The CDR3 bases are TGTGCCAGCAGTCCTGGCTTAAATACGCAGTATTTT.

This chain links TRBV29-1 with TRBJ2-5, with TRBD1 identical over 8 bases. The ends lost 1 base at V and 4 bases at J; junction bases unmatched: 5. The germline V gene has CDR1 SQVTM and CDR2 ANQGSEA. The CDR3 extends over 14 amino acids. The CDR3 sequence is CSVEGGQGAETQYF. Here the CDR3 DNA reads TGCAGCGTTGAAGGTGGTCAGGGGGCAGAGACCCAGTACTTC. Using reference TRBV29-1 and TRBJ2-5 for the parts outside the CDR3, the full variable domain is SAVISQKPSRDICQRGTSLTIQCQVDSQVTMMFWYRQQPGQSLTLIATANQGSEATYESGFVIDKFPISRPNLTFSTLTVSNMSPEDSSIYLCSVEGGQGAETQYFGPGTRLLVL.

The rearrangement joins TRBV6-2 or TRBV6-3 to TRBJ1-1; D gene unclear. This CDR3 contains 16 residues. Germline V gene data show CDR1 as MNHEY and CDR2 as SVGEGT. V was trimmed by 2 bases and J by 3 bases, leaving 16 bases between them. For the CDR3, the DNA is TGTGCCAGCAGTTACCGTGCATGGAGTTCGGACACTGAAGCTTTCTTT. As protein: CASSYRAWSSDTEAFF.

Only a few counts were recorded for this clonotype. The V call is TRBV6-2 or TRBV6-3, the J call TRBJ2-1, with TRBD2 matching 8 bases. This CDR3 is built from 16 residues. V dropped 8 bases and J dropped 14; count of bases not matched to a gene: 23. CDR1 MNHEY and CDR2 SVGEGT come from the germline V gene. For the CDR3, the DNA is TGTGCCAGCGGGGGGGTAGCGGGGAGCCCCGTAGCTGTGGAGTTCTTC. Translated: CASGGVAGSPVAVEFF.

The J gene is TRBJ2-3, the V gene TRBV11-3; possibly TRBD2 for D (5 bases). V was pared by 1 base and J by 2 bases, with 13 bases between. Germline V gene sequence: CDR1 SGHNT, CDR2 YENEEA. The CDR3 spans 16 residues. This CDR3 reads CASSLAGGSNTDTQYF. DNA of the CDR3: TGTGCCAGCAGCTTAGCCGGCGGGTCCAACACAGATACGCAGTATTTT.

This clonotype was seen only a few times. The CDR3 DNA sequence: TGTGCCAGCAGCCCCCCTCCTCCAGACAGGGGAAGAGATGGCTACACCTTC. It yields the protein CASSPPPPDRGRDGYTF. The genes are TRBV3-1 and TRBJ1-2; 8 bases match TRBD1. The CDR3 totals 17 residues. Germline V lookup: CDR1 LGHDT, CDR2 YNNKEL (reference sequence). Losses at the gene ends were 4 bases for V and 6 bases for J; bases not matched to a gene: 16.